This TCR beta chain was identified in a study of T cells in Graves' hyperthyroidism and ophthalmopathy. CDR3 size: 13 residues. CDR1 and CDR2 (germline): SQVTM, ANQGSEA. J gave up 12 bases and V 4 bases, and 9 bases lay outside the gene matches. Ophthalmopathy patients showed a Clinical Activity Score of at least 3, NOSPECS grade of at least 4 and duration under 3 months. Patients were excluded for uncontrolled infection, other autoimmune disease, pregnancy or lactation. TCR beta CDR3 regions were amplified from RNA transcripts. TCR CDR3 underwent first-round RT-PCR with the HTBI primer set. Each CDR3 protein is one row after TCRdb ran MiXCR on the multiplex PCR reads. This table has over 250,000 distinct CDR3 sequences, roughly 15% appearing once.

This TCR was sampled from a woman in her thirties or forties with Graves' ophthalmopathy. The rearrangement links TRBV29-1 to TRBJ2-1, with TRBD1 matching over 10 bases. Material for sequencing was blood. The CDR3 DNA reads TGCAGCGTTGCACCGATGACAGGGGGCTGGCAGTTCTTC. Its translation is CSVAPMTGGWQFF.